The sequence of this T cell receptor (beta chain) was determined in a study of response to subunit inactivated influenza vaccine. This clonotype was counted a few times. Each CDR3 protein gets one entry after TCRdb re-called the RT-PCR reads with MiXCR. The data hold some 600,000 distinct CDR3 sequences, with less than 15% observed a single time. Trimming took 2 bases from V and 0 from J, leaving 4 bases between them. This CDR3 has 13 amino acids. CDR1 and CDR2 (germline): DFQATT, SNEGSKA (reference sequence). Sequences were derived from PBMCs from blood, sampled 14 to 15 days before vaccination. The chain carries TRBV20-1 and TRBJ1-4; D gene uncertain. The receptor was derived from a man aged 50 or older who received an inactivated influenza vaccine. The DNA for the CDR3 is TGCAGTGCTAGACACCCAACTAATGAAAAACTGTTTTTT. It codes for CSARHPTNEKLFF.